The clone carrying this TCR beta chain occurred a few times. The data were obtained in a study of blood T cell repertoires in COVID-19. As for the study in general: Sites across the United States, Italy and Spain contributed samples from acute and convalescent COVID-19. PBMCs, B-cell-depleted T cells, or T cells provided the cDNA or gDNA that made up the material.

Original data processing: Estimated nucleated cell counts came from reference gene primer amplification. Sequenced by immunoSEQ multiplex PCR; TCRdb stores in-frame clones only, minus some. V and J calls and clone size follow that table, whereas D and trimming were derived from the DNA. Among tens of thousands of clones listed, approximately 80% were seen once. This CDR3 comprises 15 residues. Trimming at V came to 6 bases and at J to 6 bases, leaving 11 bases not matched to a gene. Germline V gives CDR1 SGHRS, CDR2 YFSETQ. Material: peripheral blood. The chain is built from TRBV5-1 and TRBJ2-3; 9 nucleotides line up with TRBD2. This sequence was found in a human donor in a cohort sampled during active COVID-19. CDR3 DNA: TGCGCCAGCACTGGAGGGCGGGAGGGACTGGATACGCAGTATTTT. It encodes CASTGGREGLDTQYF.